What follows are 26 T cell receptor beta chains derived from one specimen sequenced in a study of T cell changes during pregnancy in multiple sclerosis. The repertoire was sequenced with immunoSEQ multiplex PCR; TCRdb's copy has only in-frame clones and lacks some. The sample has around 52,000 clones, approximately 90% seen once. Specimen: CD4+ T cells from peripheral blood mononuclear cells, collected after pregnancy. All receptors derive from a female donor in good health, enrolled as a control in a pregnancy study.

The rearrangement links TRBV30 to TRBJ1-2; tentative D call: TRBD1 (5 bases). Germline V gene lookup returns CDR1 GTSNPN and CDR2 SVGIG (reference sequence). This CDR3 is 13 amino acids long. The V end lost 0 bases, the J end lost 3 bases, and 8 bases lay between the germline ends. In DNA form, the CDR3 reads TGTGCCTGGAGTGTAGGGGTTTACTATGGCTACACCTTC. This encodes CAWSVGVYYGYTF.

The J gene is TRBJ1-5, the V gene TRBV12-5; D is undetermined. Trimming took off 1 base at V and 9 bases at J, with 7 bases between the two ends. Germline CDR1 reads LGHNT; CDR2 reads FRNRAP. This CDR3 has 12 residues. The CDR3 loop is CASGLGRGPQHF. Here the CDR3 DNA reads TGTGCTAGTGGTTTGGGACGGGGGCCCCAGCATTTT.

The rearrangement links TRBV28 to TRBJ1-4, with D possibly being TRBD1 (5 bases). V lost 2 bases, J lost 8 bases, and 18 bases lay in between. Germline CDR1 and CDR2: MDHEN and SYDVKM. The CDR3 has 16 residues. The CDR3 sequence: CASSLTSPGIREKLFF. The CDR3 nucleotides are TGTGCCAGCAGTTTAACTTCGCCAGGGATACGCGAAAAACTGTTTTTT.

This sequence joins TRBV7-3 and TRBJ2-1; 9 bases align to TRBD1. The CDR3 sequence is 16 residues long. The V gene end was trimmed by 0 bases and the J gene end by 3 bases; junction bases not matched to a gene: 3. Germline loops: CDR1 SGHTA, CDR2 FQGTGA. The CDR3 reads CASSLTPGQGYNEQFF. In nucleotides, the CDR3 is TGTGCCAGCAGCTTAACTCCGGGACAGGGCTACAATGAGCAGTTCTTC.

V is TRBV30 and J is TRBJ2-2; no clear D. The CDR3 contains 12 residues. CDR1 is GTSNPN, CDR2 SVGIG, per germline (reference sequence). V was cut by 0 bases and J by 5 bases, with 4 bases left in between. CDR3: CAWSVRTGELFF. The CDR3 DNA reads as TGTGCCTGGAGTGTGAGGACCGGGGAGCTGTTTTTT.

The chain uses TRBV7-2 and TRBJ2-1, with TRBD2 matching over 12 bases. This CDR3 is built from 16 residues. CDR1 and CDR2 (germline): SGHTA, FQGNSA. V was clipped by 5 bases and J by 10 bases; unmatched bases: 12. CDR3 residues: CASSPKTSGGFREQFF. CDR3 bases: TGTGCCAGCAGCCCCAAGACTAGCGGGGGATTTAGGGAGCAGTTCTTC.

This sequence joins TRBV2 and TRBJ2-3, with 8 bases lining up with TRBD2. Trimming cost V 2 bases and J 7 bases; bases outside gene matches: 8. Germline V gene lookup returns CDR1 SNHLY and CDR2 FYNNEI. CDR3 length equals 15 residues. The CDR3 nucleotides read TGTGCCAGCAGTGAACGGGACGGGGGGGCCCATACGCAGTATTTT. It codes for CASSERDGGAHTQYF.

The rearrangement joins TRBV7-2 to TRBJ2-1; possible D gene TRBD1, 7 bases. Germline loops: CDR1 SGHTA, CDR2 FQGNSA. V lost 1 base to trimming and J lost 8 bases, with 18 bases between them. The CDR3 sequence is 16 residues long. For the CDR3, the DNA is TGTGCCAGCAGCTTAGATAGACAGGGAGGATACGATGAGCAGTTCTTC. Amino acid sequence: CASSLDRQGGYDEQFF.

The chain joins TRBV2 to TRBJ1-2; 8 bases line up with TRBD1. V shed 4 bases and J 12 bases; nucleotides not matched to a gene: 7. The germline gives CDR1 SNHLY, CDR2 FYNNEI. The CDR3 sequence is 12 residues long. The CDR3 DNA sequence: TGTGCCAGCAGTGCAGACAGGGGAAGAGACACCTTC. Translating it yields CASSADRGRDTF. The complete variable domain, with remaining parts taken from reference TRBV2 and TRBJ1-2, reads EPEVTQTPSHQVTQMGQEVILRCVPISNHLYFYWYRQILGQKVEFLVSFYNNEISEKSEIFDDQFSVERPDGSNFTLKIRSTKLEDSAMYFCASSADRGRDTFGSGTRLTVV.

A few counts support this clone. This chain uses TRBV5-6 with TRBJ1-2; 9 bases line up with TRBD1. Germline values: CDR1 SGHDT, CDR2 YYEEEE. The CDR3 runs 16 residues. V gave up 1 base and J gave up 2 bases; unmatched junction bases: 6. CDR3 protein: CASSLKGQGRNYGYTF. For the CDR3, the DNA is TGTGCCAGCAGCTTGAAAGGACAGGGGAGAAACTATGGCTACACCTTC. Supplemented by reference TRBV5-6 and TRBJ1-2, the full variable domain reads DAGVTQSPTHLIKTRGQQVTLRCSPKSGHDTVSWYQQALGQGPQFIFQYYEEEERQRGNFPDRFSGHQFPNYSSELNVNALLLGDSALYLCASSLKGQGRNYGYTFGSGTRLTVV.

This chain uses TRBV7-2 with TRBJ2-7, with TRBD1 matching 9 bases. The junction had 11 bases not matched to a gene; V was cut back by 5 bases and J by 6 bases. The CDR3 loop spans 15 amino acids. Germline V gene data show CDR1 as SGHTA and CDR2 as FQGNSA. CDR3 in amino acids: CASSGKQGAPLEQYF. The CDR3 nucleotides are TGTGCCAGCAGCGGCAAACAGGGGGCCCCTCTCGAGCAGTACTTC.

V is TRBV5-1 and J is TRBJ2-1; 8 nucleotides agree with TRBD1. The CDR3 is 14 residues long. The germline V gene encodes CDR1 SGHRS and CDR2 YFSETQ. The trim removed 9 bases at V and 7 bases at J, leaving 12 bases unmatched. CDR3 bases: TGCGCCACTAGCCCAGGGGGCACGGTGAATGAGCAGTTCTTC. Translating it yields CATSPGGTVNEQFF.

This chain links TRBV11-2 with TRBJ1-1, with D possibly matching TRBD1 (5 bases). V gave up 5 bases and J gave up 7 bases, with 11 bases separating them. The CDR3 sequence is 12 residues long. Germline CDR1 is SGHAT and CDR2 is FQNNGV. In DNA form, the CDR3 reads TGTGCCAGCAGCCCCACGACAGTTGAAGCTTTCTTT. Its protein is CASSPTTVEAFF.

The CDR3 DNA reads as TGTGCCAGCAGCTTAGACAGCAACCTATATGGCTACACCTTC. Its translation is CASSLDSNLYGYTF. The gene calls are TRBV5-5 and TRBJ1-2; a weak D match, TRBD1 (5 bases). The germline V gene encodes CDR1 SGHKS and CDR2 YYEKEE (reference sequence). The CDR3 runs to 14 residues. The V end lost 2 bases, the J end lost 5 bases, and 13 bases lay between the germline ends.

The chain couples TRBV18 to TRBJ1-1, with 7 bases that match TRBD1. CDR3 size: 14 residues. Trimming took 5 bases from V and 4 from J; bases not matched to a gene: 7. Germline CDR1 is KGHSH and CDR2 is LQKENI. CDR3 sequence: CASSTGVETTEAFF. CDR3 bases: TGTGCCAGCTCAACAGGGGTTGAAACCACTGAAGCTTTCTTT.

This chain joins TRBV4-3 and TRBJ1-5; D gene uncertain. The CDR3 runs to 14 residues. Germline values: CDR1 LGHNA, CDR2 YSLEER. The germline V and J ends were trimmed by 0 bases and 4 bases, with 7 bases remaining between them. The CDR3 here is CASSQEPRNQPQHF. In nucleotides, the CDR3 is TGCGCCAGCAGCCAAGAGCCGAGGAATCAGCCCCAGCATTTT.

The chain carries TRBV5-1 and TRBJ2-5, with 7 bases fitting TRBD1. Losses at the gene ends were 5 bases for V and 1 base for J; bases not matched to a gene: 5. The germline V gene encodes CDR1 SGHRS and CDR2 YFSETQ. The CDR3 runs 14 residues. In DNA form, the CDR3 reads TGCGCCAGCAGGAAGGGGGCTCCCCAAGAGACCCAGTACTTC. This encodes CASRKGAPQETQYF.

The rearrangement uses TRBV9 and TRBJ2-7, with 9 bases identical to TRBD1. The CDR3 covers 15 residues. With V trimmed by 3 bases and J by 4 bases, 8 bases remained unmatched. The germline V gene encodes CDR1 SGDLS and CDR2 YYNGEE. CDR3 region: CASSATGTGSYEQYF. The CDR3 region has the DNA TGTGCCAGCAGCGCCACCGGGACAGGGAGTTACGAGCAGTACTTC.

V is TRBV6-6 and J is TRBJ2-7, with 7 bases matching TRBD1. V was clipped by 6 bases and J by 4 bases; unmatched bases: 9. This CDR3 has 14 amino acids. Germline V gene lookup returns CDR1 MNHNY and CDR2 SVGAGI (reference sequence). CDR3 loop: CASSLPSRGYEQYF. The DNA for the CDR3 is TGTGCCAGCAGCCTGCCCTCCAGGGGGTACGAGCAGTACTTC.

The rearrangement joins TRBV19 to TRBJ2-1; 7 bases match TRBD2. CDR1 and CDR2 (germline): LNHDA, SQIVND (reference sequence). CDR3 length equals 18 residues. V lost 1 base, J lost 3 bases, and 12 bases stayed unmatched. CDR3 nucleotides: TGTGCCAGTAGTATAGCCGTGGGGGGGTTAAAACACTACAATGAGCAGTTCTTC. Translating it yields CASSIAVGGLKHYNEQFF.

This chain uses TRBV6-5 with TRBJ1-2, with 7 bases aligning to TRBD1. The junction had 8 bases not matched to a gene; V was cut back by 0 bases and J by 7 bases. There are 15 residues in the CDR3. Germline-derived CDR1 and CDR2 are MNHEY and SVGAGI. The CDR3, as DNA: TGTGCCAGCAGTTACTCGAACAGGGGATGGAGTGGCTACACCTTC. Its translation is CASSYSNRGWSGYTF.

CDR3 DNA: TGTGCCAGCTCACCCACACAGAGATCTAGCACAGATACGCAGTATTTT. Its protein product is CASSPTQRSSTDTQYF. The rearrangement links TRBV18 to TRBJ2-3; D gene unclear. The CDR3 sequence is 16 residues long. Trimming cost V 3 bases and J 0 bases, with 13 bases left between them. The germline CDR1 and CDR2 sequences are KGHSH and LQKENI.

V is TRBV12-5 and J is TRBJ2-7; the match to TRBD1 covers 7 bases. This CDR3 comprises 14 residues. Germline trimming cut 1 base from V and 0 bases from J; bases unmatched to any gene: 0. Germline CDR1 LGHNT, CDR2 FRNRAP. The CDR3 region is CASGLGQGSYEQYF. DNA of the CDR3: TGTGCTAGTGGTTTGGGACAGGGCTCCTACGAGCAGTACTTC. Variable domain in full (rest from reference TRBV12-5 and TRBJ2-7): DARVTQTPRHKVTEMGQEVTMRCQPILGHNTVFWYRQTMMQGLELLAYFRNRAPLDDSGMPKDRFSAEMPDATLATLKIQPSEPRDSAVYFCASGLGQGSYEQYFGPGTRLTVT.

V is TRBV7-3 and J is TRBJ2-5, with TRBD1 as a possible D gene (6 bases). In germline, CDR1 is SGHTA, CDR2 FQGTGA. The CDR3 runs to 15 residues. The germline V and J ends were trimmed by 3 bases and 7 bases, with 18 bases remaining between them. The CDR3 DNA is TGTGCCAGCAGCTTTCTGTCAGGGGATTCGGGGACCCAGTACTTC. It specifies CASSFLSGDSGTQYF. Full variable domain (remainder filled in from reference TRBV7-3 and TRBJ2-5): GAGVSQTPSNKVTEKGKYVELRCDPISGHTALYWYRQSLGQGPEFLIYFQGTGAADDSGLPNDRFFAVRPEGSVSTLKIQRTERGDSAVYLCASSFLSGDSGTQYFGPGTRLLVL.

This clone was counted only a few times. The V and J genes are TRBV18 and TRBJ1-2, with 11 positions matching TRBD1. The V gene's germline CDR1 is KGHSH and CDR2 LQKENI. The J segment lost 10 bases and the V segment lost 3 bases, leaving 4 bases of the junction unmatched. CDR3 length: 13 residues. CDR3 nucleotides: TGTGCCAGCTCACCGGGACAGGGGGAGCCCTACACCTTC. Translated, it gives CASSPGQGEPYTF.

This clone has a handful of counts. V usage is TRBV9 and J usage is TRBJ1-1; 7 nucleotides agree with TRBD1. Trimming cost V 4 bases and J 3 bases; bases outside gene matches: 9. The CDR3 contains 15 residues. Germline values: CDR1 SGDLS, CDR2 YYNGEE. CDR3 sequence: CASSHPEGTDTEAFF. The CDR3 DNA is TGTGCCAGCAGCCACCCAGAGGGGACAGACACTGAAGCTTTCTTT.